The 2 T cell receptor beta chains listed next were all sequenced from one sample in a study of radiation and T cells in renal cell carcinoma. Sample time point: blood 2 weeks post-SBRT. As for treatment: 15 Gy SBRT to primary tumor, nephrectomy 4 weeks later. Data came from immunoSEQ multiplex PCR; TCRdb stores just in-frame clones and leaves some out. Counted here are 120,000 or so clones, 81% occurring once; the ten biggest clones make up approximately 2%. The sample here was blood, taken from a patient whose treatment included radiotherapy and nephrectomy. All receptors come from a woman aged 55-69 years with renal cell carcinoma.

Note on this clone: Within the sample, other DNA sequences also encode this same CDR3. The chain recombines TRBV11-2 with TRBJ2-7; no clear D. The V gene's germline CDR1 is SGHAT and CDR2 FQNNGV. This CDR3 is 13 amino acids long. The ends were cut back, 1 base at V and 4 bases at J, with 8 bases in the middle. As DNA, the CDR3 is TGTGCCAGCAGCTTAGGGCTAGTGTACGAGCAGTACTTC. It encodes CASSLGLVYEQYF.

V and J are TRBV25-1 and TRBJ1-2; 12 positions match TRBD1. V lost 3 bases, J lost 5 bases, and 1 base stayed unmatched. Germline loops: CDR1 MGHDK, CDR2 SYGVNS. CDR3 length: 14 amino acids. CDR3 sequence reads: CASSEGQGAYGYTF. CDR3 nucleotide sequence: TGTGCCAGCAGTGAGGGACAGGGGGCTTATGGCTACACCTTC.